One sample yielded the 9 T cell receptor beta chains listed below, sequenced in a study of shared clonotypes between healthy human individuals. TCRdb's table, derived via immunoSEQ multiplex PCR, lists solely in-frame clones and lacks some. The profile shows more than 2,000,000 clones, approximately 95% of them singletons. Sequences were obtained from naive CD4+ T cells from PBMCs. Subset in this sample: CD45RA+ positively selected. These TCRs come from a man between 18 and 35 years old in good health. Some clones in this sample may be carry-over from other donors' samples.

The chain joins TRBV9 to TRBJ2-4, with D perhaps matching TRBD1 or TRBD2 (5 bases each). The CDR3 is 17 residues long. V dropped 4 bases and J dropped 3 bases, with 20 bases sitting between them. Germline V gene data show CDR1 as SGDLS and CDR2 as YYNGEE. The CDR3, as DNA: TGTGCCAGCAGCCCCTCGGGACGACCGCCGGGCAAAAACATTCAGTACTTC. Its protein is CASSPSGRPPGKNIQYF.

The chain joins TRBV14 to TRBJ2-1, with TRBD1 as a possible D gene (5 bases). Germline CDR1 SGHDN, CDR2 FVKESK. The CDR3 is made up of 15 amino acids. V was cut by 5 bases and J by 7 bases, with 18 bases left in between. CDR3 coding DNA: TGTGCCAGCAGCTTTACCTCAGGGTTGCATAATGAGCAGTTCTTC. Protein product: CASSFTSGLHNEQFF.

This chain links TRBV10-3 with TRBJ1-2; tentatively, D is TRBD1 (6 bases). CDR3 length: 14 residues. V was clipped by 5 bases and J by 1 base, with 11 bases between them. The germline V gene encodes CDR1 ENHRY and CDR2 SYGVKD. The CDR3 nucleotides read TGTGCCATCAGTCGGGGGCGGGGTAACTATGGCTACACCTTC. Its protein product is CAISRGRGNYGYTF.

A few counts support this clone. The chain combines TRBV28 with TRBJ1-5, with D uncertain. The CDR3 has 13 amino acids. Trimming took 0 bases from V and 1 from J, leaving 1 base between them. Per germline, CDR1 MDHEN and CDR2 SYDVKM. The DNA of the CDR3 is TGTGCCAGCAGTTTATGGAGCAATCAGCCCCAGCATTTT. This codes for CASSLWSNQPQHF.

The chain has TRBV6-1 and TRBJ2-5; TRBD2 agrees at 7 bases. The CDR3 consists of 15 residues. V was pared by 6 bases and J by 5 bases, with 12 bases of the junction left unmatched. Germline lookup yields CDR1 MNHNS and CDR2 SASEGT. DNA for the CDR3: TGTGCCAGCAGGATCACAAGGGAGGGGTGGGAGACCCAGTACTTC. Amino acids: CASRITREGWETQYF.

The chain recombines TRBV6-1 with TRBJ2-3; D is unclear. The CDR3 is 13 amino acids. With 7 bases removed from V and 6 bases from J, the gap between germline ends came to 14 bases. The germline gives CDR1 MNHNS, CDR2 SASEGT. The CDR3 DNA sequence: TGTGCCAGCACTGACCTTTTCAGGGATACGCAGTATTTT. Amino acids: CASTDLFRDTQYF.

The chain has TRBV28 and TRBJ1-1; no firm D call. Trimming stripped 6 bases from V and 8 bases from J, with 10 bases between. The CDR3 has 11 amino acids. Germline CDR1 reads MDHEN; CDR2 reads SYDVKM. CDR3 region: CASRSVLEAFF. CDR3 sequence (DNA): TGTGCCAGCAGGTCCGTGCTCGAAGCTTTCTTT.

About this clone: The sample holds other DNA sequences that translate to the same CDR3. The V and J genes are TRBV6-6 and TRBJ2-1; no definite D call. Germline V gene lookup returns CDR1 MNHNY and CDR2 SVGAGI (reference sequence). The V end lost 5 bases, the J end lost 7 bases, and 9 bases lay between the germline ends. The CDR3 sequence is 12 residues long. This CDR3 reads CASSPSGNEQFF. CDR3 sequence (DNA): TGTGCCAGCAGTCCCTCGGGTAATGAGCAGTTCTTC.

V gene TRBV2 combines with J gene TRBJ1-4; no clear D gene. V lost 7 bases to trimming and J lost 0 bases, with 15 bases between them. This CDR3 region has 16 residues. Per germline, CDR1 SNHLY and CDR2 FYNNEI. This CDR3 reads CASIPRPPSTNEKLFF. In nucleotides, the CDR3 is TGTGCCAGCATCCCCCGCCCCCCCTCAACTAATGAAAAACTGTTTTTT.